There are a few counts of the clone carrying this TCR beta chain. Antigen: not known. The data stem from a study of graft-versus-host responses after intestinal transplantation. Study background: Recipients received multivisceral, liver-intestinal, or isolated intestinal transplants. Study-wide results and caveats: Early post-transplant HvG declines showed an association with peak circulating GvH clone levels.

CDR3 length: 17 residues. The V gene end was trimmed by 0 bases and the J gene end by 3 bases; junction bases not matched to a gene: 9. Germline V CDR1 and CDR2: GTSNPN, SVGIG (reference sequence). Produced via immunoSEQ multiplex PCR; TCRdb's table is partial and in-frame only. The table shows about 82,000 clones, with about nine tenths occurring only once. This sequence joins TRBV30 and TRBJ2-3, with 10 bases lining up with TRBD2. Specimen: unstimulated CD4+ T cells sorted from spleen or lymph node cells, collected before intestinal transplant. This TCR came from a human donor who received an intestinal transplant. CDR3 sequence (DNA): TGTGCCTGGAGTGTACGAGGGCTAGCGGGGGCGACAGATACGCAGTATTTT. Amino acids: CAWSVRGLAGATDTQYF.